This T cell receptor beta chain was sequenced for a study of blood T cells in healthy people across ages. CDR3 size: 12 residues. Germline V CDR1 and CDR2: SGDLS, YYNGEE. Trimming removed 4 bases at V and 0 bases at J, with 4 bases between. Combining a sample-barcoded 5' primer with a J-beta primer mix, a second PCR ran for 7 to 11 cycles. One entry per CDR3 protein, called by TCRdb with MiXCR from the 5' RACE reads. The sample has 850,000 to 1,100,000 distinct CDR3 sequences, roughly two fifths seen once; the top ten hold under 15%. Only a few counts were recorded for this clonotype. The TCR comes from a man between 18 and 35 years old in good health. Sample: blood. The gene calls are TRBV9 and TRBJ1-2; D gene unclear. CDR3 protein: CASSPPNYGYTF. Here the CDR3 DNA reads TGTGCCAGCAGCCCCCCTAACTATGGCTACACCTTC.